The T cell receptor (beta chain) described here comes from a study of blood T cell repertoires in COVID-19. Study information: The United States, Italy and Spain provided the acute and convalescent COVID-19 samples. T cells, B-cell-depleted T cells, or PBMCs provided the cDNA or gDNA that served as material.

V was cut by 5 bases and J by 3 bases, with 15 bases left in between. CDR3 size: 15 residues. Germline V gives CDR1 SGHTA, CDR2 FQGTGA. Authors' processing steps: Estimates of nucleated cell counts were drawn from the amplification of reference gene primers. Produced via immunoSEQ multiplex PCR; TCRdb's table is partial and in-frame only. V, J and clone size are those of that table, while D and trimming were read from the DNA. The data show tens of thousands of clones, approximately 86% seen once. What was sequenced was peripheral blood. The rearrangement links TRBV7-3 to TRBJ2-3; a possible D gene is TRBD2 (7 bases). The clonotype comes from a human donor in a cohort sampled during active COVID-19. The CDR3 spells CASSIQGGSTDTQYF. CDR3 nucleotides: TGTGCCAGCAGCATACAGGGAGGGTCGACAGATACGCAGTATTTT.